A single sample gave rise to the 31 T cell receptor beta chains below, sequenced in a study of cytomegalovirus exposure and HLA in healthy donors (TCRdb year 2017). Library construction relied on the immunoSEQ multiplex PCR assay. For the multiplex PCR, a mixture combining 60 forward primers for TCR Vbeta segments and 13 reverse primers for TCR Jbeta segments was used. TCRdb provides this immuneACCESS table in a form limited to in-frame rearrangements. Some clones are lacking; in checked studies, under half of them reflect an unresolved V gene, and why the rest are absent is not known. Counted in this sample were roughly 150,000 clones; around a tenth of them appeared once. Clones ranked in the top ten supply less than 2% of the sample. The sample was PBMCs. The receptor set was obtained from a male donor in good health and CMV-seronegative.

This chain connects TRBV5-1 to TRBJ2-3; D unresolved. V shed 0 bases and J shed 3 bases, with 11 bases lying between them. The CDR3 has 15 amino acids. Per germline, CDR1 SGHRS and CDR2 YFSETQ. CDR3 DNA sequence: TGCGCCAGCAGCTTGGCCGCTAGTCTGACAGATACGCAGTATTTT. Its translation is CASSLAASLTDTQYF.

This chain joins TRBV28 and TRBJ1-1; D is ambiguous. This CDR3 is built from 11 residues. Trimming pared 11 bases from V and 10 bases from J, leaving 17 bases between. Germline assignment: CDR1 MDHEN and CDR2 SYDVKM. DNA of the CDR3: TGTGCCTCCAGGTGGGAGCGAGTAGCTTTCTTT. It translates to CASRWERVAFF.

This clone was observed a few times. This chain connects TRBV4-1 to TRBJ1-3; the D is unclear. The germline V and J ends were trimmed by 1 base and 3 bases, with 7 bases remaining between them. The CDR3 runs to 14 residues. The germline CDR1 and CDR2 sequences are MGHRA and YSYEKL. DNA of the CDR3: TGCGCCAGCAGCCAAGGCGCGAATGGAAACACCATATATTTT. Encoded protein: CASSQGANGNTIYF.

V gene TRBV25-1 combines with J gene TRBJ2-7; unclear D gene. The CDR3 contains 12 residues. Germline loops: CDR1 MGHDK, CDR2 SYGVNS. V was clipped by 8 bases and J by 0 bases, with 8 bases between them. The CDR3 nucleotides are TGTGCCAGCGTTGGCAACTCCTACGAGCAGTACTTC. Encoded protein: CASVGNSYEQYF.

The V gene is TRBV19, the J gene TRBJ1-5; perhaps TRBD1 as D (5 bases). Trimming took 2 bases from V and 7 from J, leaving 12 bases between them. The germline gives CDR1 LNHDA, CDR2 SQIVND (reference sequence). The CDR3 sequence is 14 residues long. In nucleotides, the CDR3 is TGTGCCAGTAGTATACCCAGGGCGAGCCAGCCCCAGCATTTT. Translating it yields CASSIPRASQPQHF.

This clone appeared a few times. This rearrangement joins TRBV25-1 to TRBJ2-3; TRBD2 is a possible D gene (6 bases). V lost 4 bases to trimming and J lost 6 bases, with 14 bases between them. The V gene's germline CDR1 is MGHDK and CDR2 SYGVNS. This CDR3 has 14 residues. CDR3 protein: CASSVTGTRDTQYF. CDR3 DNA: TGTGCCAGCAGTGTCACCGGGACTCGCGATACGCAGTATTTT.

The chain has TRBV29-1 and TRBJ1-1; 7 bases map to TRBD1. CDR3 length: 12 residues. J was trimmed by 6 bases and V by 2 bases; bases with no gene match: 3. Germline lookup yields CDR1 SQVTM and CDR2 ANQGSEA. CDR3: CSVETGDAEAFF. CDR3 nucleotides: TGCAGCGTTGAAACAGGGGACGCTGAAGCTTTCTTT. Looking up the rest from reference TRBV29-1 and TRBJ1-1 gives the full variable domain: SAVISQKPSRDICQRGTSLTIQCQVDSQVTMMFWYRQQPGQSLTLIATANQGSEATYESGFVIDKFPISRPNLTFSTLTVSNMSPEDSSIYLCSVETGDAEAFFGQGTRLTVV.

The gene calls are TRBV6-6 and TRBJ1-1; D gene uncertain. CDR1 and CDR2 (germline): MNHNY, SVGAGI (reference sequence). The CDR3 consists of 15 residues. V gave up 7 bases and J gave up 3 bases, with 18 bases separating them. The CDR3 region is CASIGAWGVDTEAFF. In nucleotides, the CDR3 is TGTGCCAGCATAGGTGCTTGGGGAGTAGACACTGAAGCTTTCTTT.

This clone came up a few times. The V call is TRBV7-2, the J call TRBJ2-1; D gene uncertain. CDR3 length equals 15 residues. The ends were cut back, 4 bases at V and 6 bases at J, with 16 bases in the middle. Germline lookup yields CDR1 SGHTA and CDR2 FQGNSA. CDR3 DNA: TGTGCCAGCAGCTCCGATCATTTAGCCGGCAATGAGCAGTTCTTC. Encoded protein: CASSSDHLAGNEQFF.

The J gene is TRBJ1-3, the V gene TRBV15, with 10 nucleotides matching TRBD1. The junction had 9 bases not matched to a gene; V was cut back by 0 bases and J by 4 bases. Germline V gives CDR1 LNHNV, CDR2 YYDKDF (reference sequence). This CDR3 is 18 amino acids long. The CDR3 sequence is CATSRDTSWTGGGNTIYF. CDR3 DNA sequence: TGTGCCACCAGCAGAGACACGTCCTGGACAGGGGGAGGAAACACCATATATTTT.

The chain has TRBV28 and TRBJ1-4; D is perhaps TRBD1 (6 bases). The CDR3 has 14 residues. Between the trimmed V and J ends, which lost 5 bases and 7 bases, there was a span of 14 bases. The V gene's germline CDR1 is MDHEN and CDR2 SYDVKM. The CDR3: CASSLRGIGEKLFF. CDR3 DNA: TGTGCCAGCAGTCTCAGGGGCATAGGTGAAAAACTGTTTTTT.

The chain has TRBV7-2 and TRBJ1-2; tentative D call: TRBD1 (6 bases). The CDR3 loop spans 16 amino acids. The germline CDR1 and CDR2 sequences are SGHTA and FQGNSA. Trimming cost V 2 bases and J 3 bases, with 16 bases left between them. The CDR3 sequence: CASSLLGAGEHYGYTF. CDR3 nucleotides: TGTGCCAGCAGCTTATTGGGGGCGGGGGAGCACTATGGCTACACCTTC. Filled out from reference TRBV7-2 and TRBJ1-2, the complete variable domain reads GAGVSQSPSNKVTEKGKDVELRCDPISGHTALYWYRQSLGQGLEFLIYFQGNSAPDKSGLPSDRFSAERTGGSVSTLTIQRTQQEDSAVYLCASSLLGAGEHYGYTFGSGTRLTVV.

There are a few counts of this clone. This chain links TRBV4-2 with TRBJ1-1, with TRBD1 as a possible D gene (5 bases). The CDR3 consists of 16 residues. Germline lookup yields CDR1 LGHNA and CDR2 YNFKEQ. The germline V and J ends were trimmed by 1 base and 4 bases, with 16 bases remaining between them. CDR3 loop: CASSQAFPTGGTEAFF. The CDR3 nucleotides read TGTGCCAGCAGCCAAGCATTCCCAACGGGGGGCACTGAAGCTTTCTTT.

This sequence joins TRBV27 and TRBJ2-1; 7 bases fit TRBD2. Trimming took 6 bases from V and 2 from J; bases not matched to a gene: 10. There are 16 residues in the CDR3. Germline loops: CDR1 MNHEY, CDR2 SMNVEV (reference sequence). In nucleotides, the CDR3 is TGTGCCAGCAGCCTTATCACTAGCGAGGCCTACAATGAGCAGTTCTTC. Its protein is CASSLITSEAYNEQFF.

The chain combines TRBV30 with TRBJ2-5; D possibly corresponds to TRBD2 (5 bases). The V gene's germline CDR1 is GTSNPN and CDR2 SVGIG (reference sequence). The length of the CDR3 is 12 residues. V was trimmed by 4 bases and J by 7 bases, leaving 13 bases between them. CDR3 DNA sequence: TGTGCCTGGAAATGGGATGAGGGGACCCAGTACTTC. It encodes CAWKWDEGTQYF.

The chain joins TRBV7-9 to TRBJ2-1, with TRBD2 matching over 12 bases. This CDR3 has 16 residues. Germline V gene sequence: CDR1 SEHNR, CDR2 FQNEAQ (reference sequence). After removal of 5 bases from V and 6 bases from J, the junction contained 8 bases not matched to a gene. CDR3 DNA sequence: TGTGCCAGCAGCCGGTCCCAGACTAGCGGGAGCAATGAGCAGTTCTTC. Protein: CASSRSQTSGSNEQFF.

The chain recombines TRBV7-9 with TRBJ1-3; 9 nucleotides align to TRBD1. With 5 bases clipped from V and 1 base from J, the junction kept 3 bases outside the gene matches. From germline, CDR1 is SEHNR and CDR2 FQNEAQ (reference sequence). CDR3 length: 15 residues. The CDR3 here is CASSPGTGSGNTIYF. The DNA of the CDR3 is TGTGCCAGCAGCCCAGGGACAGGGTCTGGAAACACCATATATTTT.

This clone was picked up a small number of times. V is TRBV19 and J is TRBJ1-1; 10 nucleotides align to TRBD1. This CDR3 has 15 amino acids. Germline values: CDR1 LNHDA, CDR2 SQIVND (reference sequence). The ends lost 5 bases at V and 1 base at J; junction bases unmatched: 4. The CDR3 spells CASSWGTGANTEAFF. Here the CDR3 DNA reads TGTGCCAGTAGTTGGGGGACAGGGGCGAACACTGAAGCTTTCTTT.

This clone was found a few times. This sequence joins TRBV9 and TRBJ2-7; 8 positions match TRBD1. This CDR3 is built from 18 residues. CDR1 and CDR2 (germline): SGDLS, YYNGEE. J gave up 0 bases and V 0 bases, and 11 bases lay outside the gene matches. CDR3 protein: CASSVGEGQGLRSYEQYF. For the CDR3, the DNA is TGTGCCAGCAGCGTAGGGGAAGGACAGGGATTGCGCTCCTACGAGCAGTACTTC.

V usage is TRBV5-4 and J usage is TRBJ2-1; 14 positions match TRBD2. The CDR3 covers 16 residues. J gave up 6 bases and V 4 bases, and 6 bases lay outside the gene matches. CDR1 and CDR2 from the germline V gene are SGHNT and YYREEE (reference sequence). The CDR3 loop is CASSTPTSGRANEQFF. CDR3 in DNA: TGTGCCAGCAGCACACCGACTAGCGGGAGGGCCAATGAGCAGTTCTTC.

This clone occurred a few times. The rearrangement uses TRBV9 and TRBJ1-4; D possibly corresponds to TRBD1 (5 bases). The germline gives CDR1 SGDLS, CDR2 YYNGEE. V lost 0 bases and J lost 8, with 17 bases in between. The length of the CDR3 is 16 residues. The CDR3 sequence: CASSVAGLTKGEKLFF. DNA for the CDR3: TGTGCCAGCAGCGTAGCGGGCCTTACAAAGGGGGAAAAACTGTTTTTT.

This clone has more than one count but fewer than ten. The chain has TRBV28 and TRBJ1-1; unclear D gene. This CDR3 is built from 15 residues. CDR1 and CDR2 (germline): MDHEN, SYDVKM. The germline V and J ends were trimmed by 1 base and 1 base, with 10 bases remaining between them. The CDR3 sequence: CASSLSAGGNTEAFF. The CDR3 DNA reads TGTGCCAGCAGTTTATCGGCAGGTGGGAACACTGAAGCTTTCTTT.

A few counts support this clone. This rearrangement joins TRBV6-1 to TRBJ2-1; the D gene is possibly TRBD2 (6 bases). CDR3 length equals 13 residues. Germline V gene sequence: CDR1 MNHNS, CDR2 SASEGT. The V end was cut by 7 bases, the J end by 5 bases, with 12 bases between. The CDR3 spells CASMEGPDNEQFF. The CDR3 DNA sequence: TGTGCCAGCATGGAGGGACCAGACAATGAGCAGTTCTTC.

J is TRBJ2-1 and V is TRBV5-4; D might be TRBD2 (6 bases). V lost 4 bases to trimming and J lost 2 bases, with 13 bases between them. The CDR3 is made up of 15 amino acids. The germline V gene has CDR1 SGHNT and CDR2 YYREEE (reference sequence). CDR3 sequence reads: CASSRRAGTYNEQFF. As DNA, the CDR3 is TGTGCCAGCAGCCGGCGGGCGGGAACCTACAATGAGCAGTTCTTC.

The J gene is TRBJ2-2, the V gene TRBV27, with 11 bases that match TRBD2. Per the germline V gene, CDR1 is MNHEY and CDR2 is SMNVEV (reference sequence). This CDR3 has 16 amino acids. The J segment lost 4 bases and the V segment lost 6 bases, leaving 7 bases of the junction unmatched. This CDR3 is CASRLSGGARTGELFF. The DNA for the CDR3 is TGTGCCAGCAGACTTAGCGGGGGGGCCCGCACCGGGGAGCTGTTTTTT.

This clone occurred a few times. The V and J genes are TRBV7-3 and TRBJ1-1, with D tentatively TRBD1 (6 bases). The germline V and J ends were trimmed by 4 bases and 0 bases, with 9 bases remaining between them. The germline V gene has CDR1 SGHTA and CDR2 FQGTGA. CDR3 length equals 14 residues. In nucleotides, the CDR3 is TGTGCCAGCAGCTGGACAGCAATGAACACTGAAGCTTTCTTT. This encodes CASSWTAMNTEAFF.

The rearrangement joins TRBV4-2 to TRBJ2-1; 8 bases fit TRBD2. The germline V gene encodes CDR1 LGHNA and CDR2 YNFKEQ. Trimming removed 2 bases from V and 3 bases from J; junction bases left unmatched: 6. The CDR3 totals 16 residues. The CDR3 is CASSQLLAANYNEQFF. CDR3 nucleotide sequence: TGTGCCAGCAGCCAACTACTAGCGGCTAACTACAATGAGCAGTTCTTC.

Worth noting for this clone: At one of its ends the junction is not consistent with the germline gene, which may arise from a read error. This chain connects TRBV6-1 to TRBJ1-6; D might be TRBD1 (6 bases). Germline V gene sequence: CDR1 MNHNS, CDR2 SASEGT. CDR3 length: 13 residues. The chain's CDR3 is CARVGQHNSHLHF. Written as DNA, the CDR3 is TGTGCCAGAGTCGGACAGCATAATTCACACCTCCACTTT.

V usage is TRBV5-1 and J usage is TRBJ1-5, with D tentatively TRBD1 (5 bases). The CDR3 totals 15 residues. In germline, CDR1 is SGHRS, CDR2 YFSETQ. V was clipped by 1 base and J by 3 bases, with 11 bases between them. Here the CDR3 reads CASSLQGRVNQPQHF. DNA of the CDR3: TGCGCCAGCAGCTTGCAGGGCAGGGTCAATCAGCCCCAGCATTTT.

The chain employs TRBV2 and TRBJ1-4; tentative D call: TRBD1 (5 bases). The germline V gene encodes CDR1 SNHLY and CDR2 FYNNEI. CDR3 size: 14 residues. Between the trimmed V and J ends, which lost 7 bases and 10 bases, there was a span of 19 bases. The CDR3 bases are TGTGCCAGCAAGAGGACACCTAACTTAGGAAAACTGTTTTTT. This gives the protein CASKRTPNLGKLFF. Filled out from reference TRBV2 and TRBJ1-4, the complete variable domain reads EPEVTQTPSHQVTQMGQEVILRCVPISNHLYFYWYRQILGQKVEFLVSFYNNEISEKSEIFDDQFSVERPDGSNFTLKIRSTKLEDSAMYFCASKRTPNLGKLFFGSGTQLSVL.

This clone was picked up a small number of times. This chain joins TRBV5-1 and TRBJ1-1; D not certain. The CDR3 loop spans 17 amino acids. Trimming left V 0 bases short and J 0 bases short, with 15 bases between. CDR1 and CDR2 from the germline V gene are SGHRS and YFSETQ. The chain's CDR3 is CASSLDPGSIMNTEAFF. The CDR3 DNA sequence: TGCGCCAGCAGCTTGGATCCAGGATCAATCATGAACACTGAAGCTTTCTTT.